The present TCR beta chain was sequenced within a study of cytomegalovirus exposure and HLA in healthy donors. On this clone: The antigen is undetermined.

General study results and limits: Relative to the roughly 690-donor mean, N-insertions were reportedly fewer in an Asian-associated ancestry cluster in a later analysis.

Amplification used 60 Vbeta primers and 13 Jbeta primers. Profiling relied on immunoSEQ multiplex PCR, and the TCRdb table lists in-frame clones only, not all of them. The table has 100,000 to 150,000 clones, around two thirds seen once. From germline, CDR1 is MNHEY and CDR2 SMNVEV (reference sequence). V lost 3 bases, J lost 6 bases, and 12 bases lay in between. This CDR3 has 13 residues. This TCR derives from a woman between 40 and 55 years old in good health and CMV-seronegative. The chain uses TRBV27 and TRBJ2-7, with a tentative D call TRBD1 (5 bases). The sequencing sample was made of PBMCs. CDR3 bases: TGTGCCAGCAGTTTGACACAGGCTGGCGAGCAGTACTTC. Translating gives CASSLTQAGEQYF.